Following are 26 T cell receptor beta chains from one sample sequenced in a study of T-cell reconstitution after alpha-beta-depleted transplantation in children. Unique molecular identifiers were used to barcode this TCRbeta library. TCRdb redid the calling of the PCR reads with MiXCR, one entry per CDR3 protein. Here the sample spans about 280,000 distinct CDR3 sequences, approximately 10% being singletons. This specimen was peripheral blood, taken 180 days after TCRalphabeta/CD19-depleted stem cell transplant. The receptors originated from a male patient under 10 years old who had a stem cell transplant for chronic granulomatous disease, so the T cells may come from the graft donor.

This clonotype occurred a few times. V and J are TRBV7-9 and TRBJ2-3; D is unresolved. This CDR3 has 15 residues. V gave up 4 bases and J gave up 5 bases, with 16 bases separating them. The germline V gene encodes CDR1 SEHNR and CDR2 FQNEAQ (reference sequence). The CDR3 sequence is CASSWEGRVLDTQYF. DNA for the CDR3: TGTGCCAGCAGCTGGGAAGGCCGGGTCTTAGATACGCAGTATTTT.

The V gene is TRBV5-5, the J gene TRBJ2-7; weak D call: TRBD1 (6 bases). Trimming cost V 4 bases and J 0 bases, with 11 bases left between them. The CDR3 spans 14 residues. Germline V lookup: CDR1 SGHKS, CDR2 YYEKEE (reference sequence). The CDR3, as DNA: TGTGCCAGCAGCGCGGACAGTAGCTCCTACGAGCAGTACTTC. Translation: CASSADSSSYEQYF.

This clonotype has just a few counts. This chain connects TRBV15 to TRBJ2-1; the D is unclear. Looked up from germline, CDR1 is LNHNV and CDR2 is YYDKDF (reference sequence). The V gene lost 3 bases and the J gene lost 9 bases, with 12 bases spanning the gap. CDR3 length: 13 residues. The CDR3 nucleotides read TGTGCCACCAGCAGGACACTCGGAGTTGAGCAGTTCTTC. Amino acids: CATSRTLGVEQFF. The full variable domain, completed using reference TRBV15 and TRBJ2-1, is DAMVIQNPRYQVTQFGKPVTLSCSQTLNHNVMYWYQQKSSQAPKLLFHYYDKDFNNEADTPDNFQSRRPNTSFCFLDIRSPGLGDTAMYLCATSRTLGVEQFFGPGTRLTVL.

This clonotype was counted many times. This chain links TRBV18 with TRBJ2-7; D is undetermined. This CDR3 is 11 amino acids long. The germline V and J ends were trimmed by 6 bases and 5 bases, with 8 bases remaining between them. CDR1 is KGHSH, CDR2 LQKENI, per germline. CDR3 DNA: TGTGCCAGCTCCCGTGTCAACGAGCAGTACTTC. Translating gives CASSRVNEQYF.

This rearrangement joins TRBV19 to TRBJ2-5; 7 bases fit TRBD2. The CDR3 spans 17 residues. The germline CDR1 and CDR2 sequences are LNHDA and SQIVND (reference sequence). V shed 2 bases, J shed 2 bases, and the junction held 11 bases outside the gene matches. CDR3 amino acids: CASSIRSTGLLQETQYF. The CDR3 nucleotides are TGTGCCAGTAGTATACGCTCAACGGGACTACTTCAAGAGACCCAGTACTTC.

Turning to this clonotype: A read error is possible here, since a much larger clone lies one base away. The chain employs TRBV5-5 and TRBJ2-7; 7 bases agree with TRBD2. Germline V gives CDR1 SGHKS, CDR2 YYEKEE (reference sequence). The CDR3 runs 16 residues. The CDR3 nucleotides are TGTACCAGCAGCTTGGATCCGGGAGGCTCTCATTACGAGCAGTACTTC. Protein product: CTSSLDPGGSHYEQYF.

This clonotype came up many times. This sequence joins TRBV15 and TRBJ2-7; TRBD1 agrees at 12 bases. J gave up 5 bases and V 0 bases, and 5 bases lay outside the gene matches. Germline values: CDR1 LNHNV, CDR2 YYDKDF (reference sequence). CDR3 length equals 16 residues. CDR3 in amino acids: CATSRDPGQGADEQYF. DNA for the CDR3: TGTGCCACCAGCAGAGATCCGGGACAGGGGGCGGACGAGCAGTACTTC. Full variable domain (missing parts from reference TRBV15 and TRBJ2-7): DAMVIQNPRYQVTQFGKPVTLSCSQTLNHNVMYWYQQKSSQAPKLLFHYYDKDFNNEADTPDNFQSRRPNTSFCFLDIRSPGLGDTAMYLCATSRDPGQGADEQYFGPGTRLTVT.

Many counts were recorded for this clonotype. The chain joins TRBV29-1 to TRBJ2-7; the D call may be TRBD1 or TRBD2 (5 bases each). V lost 3 bases and J 0 bases, leaving 9 bases between the germline ends. This CDR3 is 13 amino acids long. The germline CDR1 and CDR2 sequences are SQVTM and ANQGSEA. CDR3 DNA sequence: TGCAGCGTTGAGGCAGGGAGCTCCTACGAGCAGTACTTC. It codes for CSVEAGSSYEQYF.

This clonotype was seen many times. The rearrangement links TRBV6-1 to TRBJ2-5; D perhaps matches TRBD1 (5 bases). V dropped 2 bases and J dropped 2 bases, with 12 bases sitting between them. Germline V gene lookup returns CDR1 MNHNS and CDR2 SASEGT. CDR3 size: 15 residues. The CDR3 sequence: CASSEWSGQQETQYF. DNA of the CDR3: TGTGCCAGCAGTGAATGGTCAGGGCAACAAGAGACCCAGTACTTC.

This clonotype was seen ten or more times. The chain links TRBV29-1 to TRBJ2-1, with D unresolved. Germline CDR1 SQVTM, CDR2 ANQGSEA. V lost 6 bases and J 7 bases, leaving 16 bases between the germline ends. This CDR3 has 13 amino acids. The CDR3 reads CSVHLNSLNEQFF. CDR3 bases: TGCAGCGTCCACCTTAACTCCCTAAATGAGCAGTTCTTC.

This clonotype was recorded at least ten times. The chain uses TRBV5-1 and TRBJ2-2; no reliable D call. The V end was cut by 6 bases, the J end by 6 bases, with 18 bases between. Germline CDR1 is SGHRS and CDR2 is YFSETQ. CDR3 length: 15 amino acids. CDR3 sequence (DNA): TGCGCCAGCACCCTGCTAAGTACAAAGGCCGGGGAGCTGTTTTTT. It yields the protein CASTLLSTKAGELFF.

The rearrangement links TRBV9 to TRBJ2-5; 7 nucleotides match TRBD2. J was trimmed by 5 bases and V by 9 bases; bases with no gene match: 28. This CDR3 is built from 19 residues. Per germline, CDR1 SGDLS and CDR2 YYNGEE. The CDR3, as DNA: TGTGCCATCTGTTTTAAGGGCGGGAGCGCCGGCGAGGGTTGGGAGACCCAGTACTTC. Translated, it gives CAICFKGGSAGEGWETQYF.

There are many counts of this clonotype. V and J are TRBV6-2 or TRBV6-3 and TRBJ1-5, with no clear D. Trimming left V 2 bases short and J 0 bases short, with 5 bases between. Germline V gives CDR1 MNHEY, CDR2 SVGEGT. This CDR3 has 14 amino acids. The CDR3 spells CASSYTSSNQPQHF. CDR3 in DNA: TGTGCCAGCAGTTACACCAGTAGCAATCAGCCCCAGCATTTT.

J is TRBJ2-1 and V is TRBV4-2, with D possibly TRBD2 on 6 matching bases. Germline V lookup: CDR1 LGHNA, CDR2 YNFKEQ. The CDR3 contains 19 residues. V shed 0 bases and J shed 0 bases, with 18 bases lying between them. The CDR3 coding sequence is TGTGCCAGCAGCCAAGAGGAGGGGTCCTTTTTAAGCTCCTACAATGAGCAGTTCTTC. Protein sequence: CASSQEEGSFLSSYNEQFF.

The sample holds many counts of this clonotype. The chain is built from TRBV6-5 and TRBJ2-7, with 8 bases lining up with TRBD1. The V gene's germline CDR1 is MNHEY and CDR2 SVGAGI. The CDR3 consists of 15 residues. Trimming cost V 0 bases and J 1 base; bases outside gene matches: 2. The CDR3 spells CASSYSGQGSYEQYF. CDR3 in DNA: TGTGCCAGCAGTTACTCTGGACAGGGTTCCTACGAGCAGTACTTC.

About this clonotype: A much bigger clone sits one base away, suggesting this may be a read error. The chain uses TRBV20-1 and TRBJ2-5; either TRBD1 or TRBD2 may supply D (6 bases each). The CDR3 is 14 amino acids. The germline gives CDR1 DFQATT, CDR2 SNEGSKA (reference sequence). The DNA of the CDR3 is TGCGGTGCAATCACGGGGGCACGCGCGGAGACCCAGTACTTC. The encoded protein is CGAITGARAETQYF.

This clonotype has at least ten counts. This chain uses TRBV12-3 or TRBV12-4 with TRBJ1-5; 10 bases are shared with TRBD1. The CDR3 covers 15 residues. Trimming took 1 base from V and 7 from J; bases not matched to a gene: 4. CDR3 sequence (DNA): TGTGCCAGCAGTTTAGTAGGGACAGGGGACCAGCCCCAGCATTTT. As protein: CASSLVGTGDQPQHF.

Many counts were recorded for this clonotype. The rearrangement joins TRBV27 to TRBJ2-7; D may match TRBD1 or TRBD2 (5 bases each). V lost 3 bases to trimming and J lost 4 bases, with 13 bases between them. From germline, CDR1 is MNHEY and CDR2 SMNVEV (reference sequence). The CDR3 totals 14 residues. Written as DNA, the CDR3 is TGTGCCAGCAGTTTTGGGACGAACACTTACGAGCAGTACTTC. Protein sequence: CASSFGTNTYEQYF.

The chain has TRBV12-3 or TRBV12-4 and TRBJ1-1; D is unclear. The CDR3 runs 11 residues. The V end lost 8 bases, the J end lost 9 bases, and 13 bases lay between the germline ends. The CDR3 nucleotides are TGTGCCAGCGGGCAGCAGTCGAAAGCTTTCTTT. This sequence encodes CASGQQSKAFF.

Ten or more counts support this clonotype. V usage is TRBV12-3 or TRBV12-4 and J usage is TRBJ1-1; D call uncertain. V was cut by 4 bases and J by 6 bases, with 15 bases left in between. This CDR3 has 14 residues. The CDR3 DNA is TGTGCCAGCAGTTATGCGGGAGGTCGGGCTGAAGCTTTCTTT. Its translation: CASSYAGGRAEAFF.

This clonotype was counted many times. The chain recombines TRBV9 with TRBJ2-6; D perhaps matches TRBD2 (6 bases). The germline V and J ends were trimmed by 4 bases and 4 bases, with 18 bases remaining between them. The CDR3 spans 17 residues. In germline, CDR1 is SGDLS, CDR2 YYNGEE. Here the CDR3 reads CASSPPSGVAGANVLTF. The CDR3 nucleotides are TGTGCCAGCAGCCCCCCGTCGGGGGTTGCGGGGGCCAACGTCCTGACTTTC. The complete variable domain, with remaining parts taken from reference TRBV9 and TRBJ2-6, reads DSGVTQTPKHLITATGQRVTLRCSPRSGDLSVYWYQQSLDQGLQFLIQYYNGEERAKGNILERFSAQQFPDLHSELNLSSLELGDSALYFCASSPPSGVAGANVLTFGAGSRLTVL.

This clonotype was seen repeatedly, ten times or more. The chain combines TRBV15 with TRBJ2-1; D remains unclear. There are 12 residues in the CDR3. V was shortened by 2 bases and J by 8 bases, with 7 bases between the two germline ends. Germline V lookup: CDR1 LNHNV, CDR2 YYDKDF (reference sequence). CDR3 region: CATSRPSDEQFF. The CDR3 DNA sequence: TGTGCCACCAGCAGACCCAGCGATGAGCAGTTCTTC.

This clonotype occurred many times. J is TRBJ1-2 and V is TRBV7-3, with D uncertain. In germline, CDR1 is SGHTA, CDR2 FQGTGA. Trimming stripped 5 bases from V and 0 bases from J, with 10 bases between. This CDR3 spans 14 amino acids. As DNA, the CDR3 is TGTGCCAGCAGCCCCCTAACCGCTAACTATGGCTACACCTTC. Protein: CASSPLTANYGYTF.

This clonotype was counted many times. This chain links TRBV5-1 with TRBJ2-3, with D uncertain. Per germline, CDR1 SGHRS and CDR2 YFSETQ. The CDR3 sequence is 13 residues long. V was shortened by 6 bases and J by 1 base, with 9 bases between the two germline ends. Written as DNA, the CDR3 is TGCGCCAGCAACGCGCAGGGCACAGATACGCAGTATTTT. Translating gives CASNAQGTDTQYF.

This clonotype has a count of ten or more. This chain uses TRBV28 with TRBJ1-5; TRBD1 is a possible D gene (6 bases). CDR1 and CDR2 (germline): MDHEN, SYDVKM. There are 14 residues in the CDR3. V was shortened by 3 bases and J by 6 bases, with 12 bases between the two germline ends. CDR3 in amino acids: CASSFSGVGQPQHF. DNA of the CDR3: TGTGCCAGCAGTTTTTCAGGGGTGGGTCAGCCCCAGCATTTT.

The sample holds many counts of this clonotype. The rearrangement uses TRBV29-1 and TRBJ2-3; D is tentatively TRBD1 or TRBD2 (6 bases each). V shed 1 base and J shed 0 bases, with 11 bases lying between them. This CDR3 has 15 amino acids. Germline values: CDR1 SQVTM, CDR2 ANQGSEA. The CDR3: CSVEVTGASTDTQYF. DNA for the CDR3: TGCAGCGTTGAAGTAACGGGGGCGAGCACAGATACGCAGTATTTT.